The 10 T cell receptor beta chains presented below share a single source sample, sequenced in a study of blood T cell repertoires in COVID-19. Generated by immunoSEQ multiplex PCR, the TCRdb table keeps only in-frame clones and is missing some. The sample contains about 75,000 clones, roughly 70% of which appear only once. The sequencing sample was made of peripheral blood. These receptors were collected from a human donor with acute or convalescent COVID-19. The donor label of this sample is uncertain.

The sample holds a few counts of this clone. This rearrangement joins TRBV19 to TRBJ2-1; 10 bases fit TRBD2. Germline V CDR1 and CDR2: LNHDA, SQIVND (reference sequence). The J segment lost 5 bases and the V segment lost 5 bases, leaving 6 bases of the junction unmatched. CDR3 length: 15 residues. DNA of the CDR3: TGTGCCAGTAGTCCAACTAGCGGGAACCACAATGAGCAGTTCTTC. Encoded protein: CASSPTSGNHNEQFF.

The chain employs TRBV30 and TRBJ1-4; 7 bases are a match to TRBD1. V was clipped by 8 bases and J by 6 bases; unmatched bases: 12. Germline V CDR1 and CDR2: GTSNPN, SVGIG (reference sequence). This CDR3 has 14 residues. Written as DNA, the CDR3 is TGTGCCGCGCGGACAGGTTCTCTCTATGAAAAACTGTTTTTT. It translates to CAARTGSLYEKLFF.

The rearrangement joins TRBV13 to TRBJ2-5; D unclear. Germline V gene sequence: CDR1 PRHDT, CDR2 FYEKMQ (reference sequence). CDR3 length equals 16 residues. Trimming removed 4 bases from V and 4 bases from J, with 19 bases in between. CDR3 DNA: TGTGCCAGCAGCTGGGTAGGAGACTCCCTGGGAGAGACCCAGTACTTC. This gives the protein CASSWVGDSLGETQYF. Using reference TRBV13 and TRBJ2-5 for the parts outside the CDR3, the full variable domain is AAGVIQSPRHLIKEKRETATLKCYPIPRHDTVYWYQQGPGQDPQFLISFYEKMQSDKGSIPDRFSAQQFSDYHSELNMSSLELGDSALYFCASSWVGDSLGETQYFGPGTRLLVL.

To note about this clone: This same CDR3 is encoded by further DNA sequences in the sample. The CDR3 sequence is CASSYRGSSGANVLTF. The DNA of the CDR3 is TGTGCCAGCAGTTACAGGGGAAGCTCTGGGGCCAACGTCCTGACTTTC. The chain is built from TRBV6-5 and TRBJ2-6, with a weak D call TRBD1 (5 bases). The CDR3 runs to 16 residues. V gave up 2 bases and J gave up 0 bases, with 8 bases separating them. Per the germline V gene, CDR1 is MNHEY and CDR2 is SVGAGI.

The chain recombines TRBV28 with TRBJ2-2, with 8 bases that match TRBD1. The V gene's germline CDR1 is MDHEN and CDR2 SYDVKM. The CDR3 runs to 15 residues. The V and J ends lost 8 bases and 8 bases, in that order; junction bases with no gene match: 13. The CDR3 region is CASFTRTGPGGELFF. The CDR3 region has the DNA TGTGCCAGCTTCACCAGGACAGGGCCGGGGGGGGAGCTGTTTTTT.

This clone was seen a single time. This sequence joins TRBV7-6 and TRBJ2-2; 8 bases fit TRBD2. V lost 1 base to trimming and J lost 0 bases; unmatched junction nucleotides: 4. Germline-derived CDR1 and CDR2 are SGHVS and FNYEAQ. There are 17 residues in the CDR3. The DNA of the CDR3 is TGTGCCAGCAGCTTAGAGGTCGGGGGGGCGAACACCGGGGAGCTGTTTTTT. Translation: CASSLEVGGANTGELFF. The full variable domain, its missing parts supplied by reference TRBV7-6 and TRBJ2-2, is GAGVSQSPRYKVTKRGQDVALRCDPISGHVSLYWYRQALGQGPEFLTYFNYEAQQDKSGLPNDRFSAERPEGSISTLTIQRTEQRDSAMYRCASSLEVGGANTGELFFGEGSRLTVL.

This clone showed up just a few times. The chain is built from TRBV2 and TRBJ1-4; 8 nucleotides agree with TRBD1. Per germline, CDR1 SNHLY and CDR2 FYNNEI. The CDR3 length is 15 residues. J was trimmed by 3 bases and V by 4 bases; bases with no gene match: 4. Here the CDR3 reads CASSVQGAPNEKLFF. DNA of the CDR3: TGTGCCAGCAGTGTTCAGGGGGCTCCTAATGAAAAACTGTTTTTT. Filled out from reference TRBV2 and TRBJ1-4, the complete variable domain reads EPEVTQTPSHQVTQMGQEVILRCVPISNHLYFYWYRQILGQKVEFLVSFYNNEISEKSEIFDDQFSVERPDGSNFTLKIRSTKLEDSAMYFCASSVQGAPNEKLFFGSGTQLSVL.

The sample holds one count of this clone. The chain has TRBV28 and TRBJ1-2; D remains ambiguous. The V and J ends lost 5 bases and 8 bases respectively, with 24 bases between them. This CDR3 has 16 residues. The germline gives CDR1 MDHEN, CDR2 SYDVKM. CDR3 in DNA: TGTGCCAGCAGTCCCCCCACCCAAGGCCCACTATGGGGCTACACCTTC. This encodes CASSPPTQGPLWGYTF.

The table lists this clone with a few counts. The chain combines TRBV5-1 with TRBJ1-2; D gene ambiguous. This CDR3 has 14 residues. The germline gives CDR1 SGHRS, CDR2 YFSETQ. V was trimmed by 4 bases and J by 4 bases, leaving 14 bases between them. CDR3 coding DNA: TGCGCCAGCAGCCCCGGAACGGGAGCCTATGGCTACACCTTC. Encoded protein: CASSPGTGAYGYTF.

J is TRBJ1-2 and V is TRBV28, with 7 bases identical to TRBD1. Germline V gives CDR1 MDHEN, CDR2 SYDVKM. The CDR3 sequence is 12 residues long. The junction had 6 bases not matched to a gene; V was cut back by 6 bases and J by 8 bases. The DNA of the CDR3 is TGTGCCAGCAGGTCGACAGGGAAGGGCTACACCTTC. It encodes CASRSTGKGYTF.